Listed here are 11 T cell receptor beta chains from one sample, sequenced in a study of technical replicates of blood from a handful of donors (dated by TCRdb to about 2017). The library was obtained by the immunoSEQ multiplex PCR assay. TCRdb stores this immuneACCESS table with in-frame sequences only. Part of the clones is absent; in the studies checked, under half of the shortfall reflects unresolved V genes, and no reason is known for the rest. Recorded for this sample are nearly 70,000 clones; around 91% of them occurred a single time. The top ten clonotypes cover around 0.38% of the sample. Sequencing used T cells isolated from PBMCs. The receptors stem from a human donor in good health.

The chain is built from TRBV27 and TRBJ1-2, with D unresolved. Trimming left V 2 bases short and J 4 bases short, with 8 bases between. The CDR3 totals 13 residues. Germline V gives CDR1 MNHEY, CDR2 SMNVEV (reference sequence). CDR3 bases: TGTGCCAGCAGTTTAACAACAGCCTATGGCTACACCTTC. Its protein is CASSLTTAYGYTF.

The chain is built from TRBV9 and TRBJ1-4; D uncertain. Germline V CDR1 and CDR2: SGDLS, YYNGEE. The length of the CDR3 is 13 residues. The V gene lost 0 bases and the J gene lost 7 bases, with 7 bases spanning the gap. CDR3 sequence reads: CASSVGPLEKLFF. The CDR3 DNA follows: TGTGCCAGCAGCGTAGGGCCCCTTGAAAAACTGTTTTTT.

The J gene is TRBJ2-3, the V gene TRBV2; D is perhaps TRBD1 (5 bases). Trimming took 8 bases from V and 2 from J, leaving 8 bases between them. Per germline, CDR1 SNHLY and CDR2 FYNNEI. This CDR3 spans 12 amino acids. CDR3 bases: TGTGCCAGCCACAGGATCACAGATACGCAGTATTTT. Its protein product is CASHRITDTQYF.

This chain connects TRBV5-1 to TRBJ1-3; a weak D match, TRBD1 (5 bases). V shed 0 bases and J shed 4 bases, with 5 bases lying between them. This CDR3 contains 13 residues. Germline CDR1 SGHRS, CDR2 YFSETQ. The CDR3 DNA sequence: TGCGCCAGCAGCTTGGGGACAGGAAACACCATATATTTT. Translating gives CASSLGTGNTIYF.

This clone was found once. The junction and the germline gene differ at one end; a read error may be behind it. The V and J genes are TRBV5-1 and TRBJ2-1; D may be TRBD2 (5 bases). The germline gives CDR1 SGHRS, CDR2 YFSETQ. The CDR3 consists of 17 residues. The chain's CDR3 is CASTFKSLADAYNEQFF. DNA for the CDR3: TGCGCCAGCACCTTCAAATCCCTAGCAGACGCCTATAATGAGCAGTTCTTC.

J is TRBJ2-7 and V is TRBV28; 8 bases line up with TRBD1. CDR1 is MDHEN, CDR2 SYDVKM, per germline. V lost 6 bases, J lost 0 bases, and 7 bases stayed unmatched. This CDR3 comprises 15 residues. The CDR3 here is CASSIGGTGSYEQYF. The CDR3 nucleotides read TGTGCCAGCAGCATAGGGGGGACAGGCTCCTACGAGCAGTACTTC.

The chain carries TRBV7-8 and TRBJ2-7, with D hard to call. This CDR3 comprises 16 residues. Germline CDR1 is SGHVS and CDR2 is FQNEAQ. V was shortened by 5 bases and J by 1 base, with 18 bases between the two germline ends. CDR3 bases: TGTGCCAGCAGCCAACAACCACTCTCACTATCCTACGAGCAGTACTTC. This gives the protein CASSQQPLSLSYEQYF. The full variable domain, rest sourced from reference TRBV7-8 and TRBJ2-7, is GAGVSQSPRYKVAKRGQDVALRCDPISGHVSLFWYQQALGQGPEFLTYFQNEAQLDKSGLPSDRFFAERPEGSVSTLKIQRTQQEDSAVYLCASSQQPLSLSYEQYFGPGTRLTVT.

J is TRBJ2-3 and V is TRBV11-2, with D possibly matching TRBD2 (6 bases). V lost 8 bases to trimming and J lost 3 bases, with 15 bases between them. In germline, CDR1 is SGHAT, CDR2 FQNNGV. This CDR3 has 14 amino acids. CDR3 DNA: TGTGCCAGCGGGAGGAGGGGAGTTACAGATACGCAGTATTTT. It specifies CASGRRGVTDTQYF.

J is TRBJ1-2 and V is TRBV6-5, with D tentatively TRBD1 (6 bases). Germline values: CDR1 MNHEY, CDR2 SVGAGI. Trimming stripped 6 bases from V and 3 bases from J, with 14 bases between. CDR3 length equals 14 residues. Here the CDR3 DNA reads TGTGCCAGCAGCTCCGCGGGGGGCGACTATGGCTACACCTTC. Translating it yields CASSSAGGDYGYTF.

The chain employs TRBV19 and TRBJ2-1, with D maybe TRBD2 (6 bases). CDR1 LNHDA and CDR2 SQIVND come from the germline V gene (reference sequence). The V end was cut by 4 bases, the J end by 2 bases, with 12 bases between. There are 15 residues in the CDR3. The CDR3 sequence: CASSRSPGAYNEQFF. CDR3 DNA: TGTGCCAGTAGTAGATCACCGGGGGCCTACAATGAGCAGTTCTTC.

The chain carries TRBV11-2 and TRBJ2-5; TRBD2 matches at 14 bases. The V and J ends lost 5 bases and 4 bases, in that order; junction bases with no gene match: 6. The CDR3 length is 16 residues. The germline V gene has CDR1 SGHAT and CDR2 FQNNGV. The CDR3: CASSPTSGGGLETQYF. The CDR3 nucleotides read TGTGCCAGCAGCCCGACTAGCGGGGGGGGATTAGAGACCCAGTACTTC.